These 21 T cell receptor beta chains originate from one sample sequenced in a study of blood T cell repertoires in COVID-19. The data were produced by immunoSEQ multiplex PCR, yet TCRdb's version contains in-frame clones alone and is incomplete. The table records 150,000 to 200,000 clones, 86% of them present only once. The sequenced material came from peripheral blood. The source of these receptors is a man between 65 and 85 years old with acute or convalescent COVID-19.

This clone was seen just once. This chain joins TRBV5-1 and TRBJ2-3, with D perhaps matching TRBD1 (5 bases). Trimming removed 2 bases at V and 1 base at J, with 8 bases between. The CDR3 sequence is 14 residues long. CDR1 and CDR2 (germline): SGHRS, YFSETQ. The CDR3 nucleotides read TGCGCCAGCAGCTTTGGGGCCGGCACAGATACGCAGTATTTT. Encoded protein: CASSFGAGTDTQYF.

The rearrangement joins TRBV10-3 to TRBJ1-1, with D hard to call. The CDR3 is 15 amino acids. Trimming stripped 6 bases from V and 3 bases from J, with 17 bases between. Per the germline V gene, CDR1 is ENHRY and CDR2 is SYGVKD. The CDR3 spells CAIRLEGGFYTEAFF. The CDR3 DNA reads TGTGCCATCAGACTGGAGGGAGGATTTTACACTGAAGCTTTCTTT.

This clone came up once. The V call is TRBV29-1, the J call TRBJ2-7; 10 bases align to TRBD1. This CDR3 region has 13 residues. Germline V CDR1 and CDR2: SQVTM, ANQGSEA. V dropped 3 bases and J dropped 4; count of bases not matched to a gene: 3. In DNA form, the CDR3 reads TGCAGCGTTGAGGGACAGGGGAGGTACGAGCAGTACTTC. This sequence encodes CSVEGQGRYEQYF.

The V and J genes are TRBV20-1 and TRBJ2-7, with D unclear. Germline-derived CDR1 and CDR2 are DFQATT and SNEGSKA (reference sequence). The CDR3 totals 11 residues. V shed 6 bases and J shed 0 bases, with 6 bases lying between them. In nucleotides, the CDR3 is TGCAGTGCCCTTAGCTCCTACGAGCAGTACTTC. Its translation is CSALSSYEQYF.

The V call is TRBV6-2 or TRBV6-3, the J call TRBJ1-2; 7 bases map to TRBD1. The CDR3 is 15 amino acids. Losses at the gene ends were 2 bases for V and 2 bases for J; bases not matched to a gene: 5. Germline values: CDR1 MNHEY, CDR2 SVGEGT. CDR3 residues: CASSYPGGRNYGYTF. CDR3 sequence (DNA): TGTGCCAGCAGTTACCCAGGGGGTAGGAACTATGGCTACACCTTC.

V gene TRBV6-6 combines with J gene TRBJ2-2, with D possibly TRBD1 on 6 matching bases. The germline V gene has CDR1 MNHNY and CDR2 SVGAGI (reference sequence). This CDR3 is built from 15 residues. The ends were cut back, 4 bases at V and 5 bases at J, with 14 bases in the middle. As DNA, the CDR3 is TGTGCCAGCAGTTCCGGGGCGGACAGTACCGGGGAGCTGTTTTTT. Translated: CASSSGADSTGELFF.

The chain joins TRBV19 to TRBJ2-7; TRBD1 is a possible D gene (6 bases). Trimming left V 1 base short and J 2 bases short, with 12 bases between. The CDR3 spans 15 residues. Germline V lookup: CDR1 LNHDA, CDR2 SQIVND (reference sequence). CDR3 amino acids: CASSIGATGPYEQYF. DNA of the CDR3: TGTGCCAGTAGTATAGGGGCGACAGGACCCTACGAGCAGTACTTC.

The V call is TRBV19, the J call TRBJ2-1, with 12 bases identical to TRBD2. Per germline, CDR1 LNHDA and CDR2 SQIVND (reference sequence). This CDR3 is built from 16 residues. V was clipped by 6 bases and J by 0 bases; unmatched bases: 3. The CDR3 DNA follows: TGTGCCAGTAGATTGACTAGCGGGAGCTCCTACAATGAGCAGTTCTTC. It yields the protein CASRLTSGSSYNEQFF. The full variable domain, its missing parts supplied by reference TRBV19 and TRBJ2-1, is DGGITQSPKYLFRKEGQNVTLSCEQNLNHDAMYWYRQDPGQGLRLIYYSQIVNDFQKGDIAEGYSVSREKKESFPLTVTSAQKNPTAFYLCASRLTSGSSYNEQFFGPGTRLTVL.

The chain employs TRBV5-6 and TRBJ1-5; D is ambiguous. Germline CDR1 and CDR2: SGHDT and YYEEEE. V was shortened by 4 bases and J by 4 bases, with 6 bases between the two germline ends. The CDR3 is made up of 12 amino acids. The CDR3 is CASSRPNQPQHF. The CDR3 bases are TGTGCCAGCAGCCGTCCGAATCAGCCCCAGCATTTT.

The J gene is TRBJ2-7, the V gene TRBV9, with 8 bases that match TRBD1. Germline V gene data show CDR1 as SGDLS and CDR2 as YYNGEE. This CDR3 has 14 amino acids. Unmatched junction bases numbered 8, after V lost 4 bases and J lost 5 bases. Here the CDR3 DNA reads TGTGCCAGCAGCAAACGGACAGGGCCCCACGAGCAGTACTTC. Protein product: CASSKRTGPHEQYF.

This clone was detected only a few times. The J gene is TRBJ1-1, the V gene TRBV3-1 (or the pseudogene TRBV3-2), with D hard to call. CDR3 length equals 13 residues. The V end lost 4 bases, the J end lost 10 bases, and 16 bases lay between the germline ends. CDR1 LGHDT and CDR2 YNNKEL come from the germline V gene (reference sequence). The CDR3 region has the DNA TGTGCCAGCAGCCGGTCGGCTGGGCGGGTAGCTTTCTTT. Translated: CASSRSAGRVAFF.

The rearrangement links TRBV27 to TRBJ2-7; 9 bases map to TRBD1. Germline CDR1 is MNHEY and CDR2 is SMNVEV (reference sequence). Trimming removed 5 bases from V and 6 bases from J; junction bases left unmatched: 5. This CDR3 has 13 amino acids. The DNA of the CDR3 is TGTGCCAGCAGTCCGGGACAGGGAACCGAGCAGTACTTC. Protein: CASSPGQGTEQYF.

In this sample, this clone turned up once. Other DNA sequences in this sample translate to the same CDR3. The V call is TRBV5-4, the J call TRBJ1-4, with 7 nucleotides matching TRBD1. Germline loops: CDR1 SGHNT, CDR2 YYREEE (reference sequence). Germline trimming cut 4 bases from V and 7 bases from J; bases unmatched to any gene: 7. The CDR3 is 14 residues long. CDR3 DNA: TGTGCCAGCAGCCTGAGGCAGGGGGGTGAAAAACTGTTTTTT. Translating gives CASSLRQGGEKLFF.

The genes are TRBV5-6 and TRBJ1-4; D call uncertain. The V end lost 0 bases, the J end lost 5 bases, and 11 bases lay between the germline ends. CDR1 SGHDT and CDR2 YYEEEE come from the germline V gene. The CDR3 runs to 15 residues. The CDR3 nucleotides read TGTGCCAGCAGCTTGGGCGGCGCGCCCAATGAAAAACTGTTTTTT. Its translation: CASSLGGAPNEKLFF.

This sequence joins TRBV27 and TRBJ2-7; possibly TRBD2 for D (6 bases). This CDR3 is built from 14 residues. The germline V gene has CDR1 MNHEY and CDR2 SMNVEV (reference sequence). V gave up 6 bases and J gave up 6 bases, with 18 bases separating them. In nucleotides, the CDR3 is TGTGCCAGCAGCGACCGGGACTCTACTCTCGAGCAGTACTTC. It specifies CASSDRDSTLEQYF.

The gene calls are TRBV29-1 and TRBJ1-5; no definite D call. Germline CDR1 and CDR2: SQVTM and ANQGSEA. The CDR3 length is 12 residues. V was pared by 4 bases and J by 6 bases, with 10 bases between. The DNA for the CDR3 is TGCAGCGTTGCAGGCAGCGGTCAGCCCCAGCATTTT. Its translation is CSVAGSGQPQHF.

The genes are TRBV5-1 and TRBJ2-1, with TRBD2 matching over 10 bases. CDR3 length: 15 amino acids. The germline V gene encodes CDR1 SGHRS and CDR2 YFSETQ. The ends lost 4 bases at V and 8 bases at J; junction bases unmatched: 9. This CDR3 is CASSRRPSGGHEQFF. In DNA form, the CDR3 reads TGCGCCAGCAGCAGAAGGCCTAGCGGGGGACATGAGCAGTTCTTC.

The CDR3 loop is CASTPTAFGTEAFF. In DNA form, the CDR3 reads TGTGCCAGCACGCCGACAGCGTTTGGCACTGAAGCTTTCTTT. The J gene is TRBJ1-1, the V gene TRBV19; tentatively, D is TRBD1 (5 bases). V was shortened by 9 bases and J by 4 bases, with 18 bases between the two germline ends. CDR1 is LNHDA, CDR2 SQIVND, per germline (reference sequence). The CDR3 is 14 amino acids.

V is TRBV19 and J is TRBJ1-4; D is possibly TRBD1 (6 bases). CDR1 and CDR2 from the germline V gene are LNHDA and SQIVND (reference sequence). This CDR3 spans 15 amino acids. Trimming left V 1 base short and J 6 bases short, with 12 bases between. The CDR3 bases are TGTGCCAGTAGTATAGGGGGACATCGGGATGAAAAACTGTTTTTT. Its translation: CASSIGGHRDEKLFF.

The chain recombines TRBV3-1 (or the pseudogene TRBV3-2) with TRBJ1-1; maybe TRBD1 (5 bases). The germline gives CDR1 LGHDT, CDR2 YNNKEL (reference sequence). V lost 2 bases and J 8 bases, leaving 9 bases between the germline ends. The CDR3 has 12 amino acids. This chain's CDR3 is CASSQPGVEAFF. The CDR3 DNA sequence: TGTGCCAGCAGCCAACCGGGGGTGGAAGCTTTCTTT.

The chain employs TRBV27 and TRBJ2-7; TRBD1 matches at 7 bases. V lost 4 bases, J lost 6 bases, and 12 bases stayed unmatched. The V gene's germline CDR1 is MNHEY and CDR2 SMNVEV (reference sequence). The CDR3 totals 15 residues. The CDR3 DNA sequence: TGTGCCAGCAGTTACATCCCGGGACAGCCCTCCGAGCAGTACTTC. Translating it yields CASSYIPGQPSEQYF.